This TCR beta chain comes out of a study of early T cells in non-severe SARS-CoV-2 infection. Study-wide context: Sequencing used unsorted whole-blood bulk RNA, so chains lack pairing.

CDR3 length equals 16 residues. After removal of 4 bases from V and 5 bases from J, the junction contained 11 bases not matched to a gene. From germline, CDR1 is SGHRS and CDR2 YFSETQ. TCRdb independently ran MiXCR on the 5' RACE reads; one entry per CDR3 protein. The sample contains under 65,000 distinct CDR3 sequences, about 11% of which appear only once. The sequence was obtained from an adult who was a healthcare worker with PCR-confirmed SARS-CoV-2 infection or an uninfected control (not recorded which). The V and J genes are TRBV5-1 and TRBJ2-7; 11 nucleotides align to TRBD1. Sequencing was done on a sample of whole blood. The CDR3 DNA reads as TGCGCCAGCAGCGCTTATATGGACAGGGGGCTAAACGAGCAGTACTTC. Translating gives CASSAYMDRGLNEQYF.